Listed below are T cell receptor beta chains from one sample, sequenced in a study of identical twins. TCRdb re-derived calls from the 5' RACE reads in MiXCR, one entry per CDR3 protein. Of 300,000 to 400,000 distinct CDR3 sequences in the sample, approximately 13% were seen once. The sample was also reused in another study, on yellow fever vaccine responses in identical twins.

Sequencing was done on a sample of CD8+ T cells sorted from blood. The receptors originated from a woman aged 18-30 years in good health. CDR3s include the opening cysteine and the closing phenylalanine or tryptophan. The order of the fields is clone size, V gene, CDR3 protein. Not all rows give a size; the values are once, few, many and, for expanded clones, a class.

>few|TRBV9
CASSVVRGNTGELFF
>.|TRBV28
CASTGLADYTDTQYF
>few|TRBV11-2
CASSLGPGERAVYNEQFF
>many|TRBV12-3/TRBV12-4
CASNPGSSGSTDTQYF
>.|TRBV10-3
CAISEGQRYPEAFF
>few|TRBV28
CASSFPPEGRRWNTEAFF
>.|TRBV6-1
CASTRDGTSPLHF
>many|TRBV4-1
CASSQDQGGGETQYF
>few|TRBV5-8
CASSFAASVYDTQYF
>.|TRBV7-8
CASSLWGIYGYTF
>.|TRBV4-1
CASSKNTRGDEQFF
>.|TRBV27
CASSLSPSGLSTDTQYF
>many|TRBV7-9
CASSPVGGAANNEQFF
>few|TRBV5-5
CASSLISRETQYF
>many|TRBV14
CASHEGQEVTGELFF
>many|TRBV12-3/TRBV12-4
CASTSGQAQETQYF
>.|TRBV29-1
CSVEYWGSGYGYTF
>many|TRBV12-3/TRBV12-4
CASSLGQDYGYTF
>.|TRBV6-6
CASLKVDTDTQYF
>once|TRBV6-2/TRBV6-3
CATTEGGADTQYF
>many|TRBV3-1
CASSQILAHEQFF
>many|TRBV2
CASIEGNEETQYF
>.|TRBV11-2
CASSLGGRWLGRYNEQFF
>.|TRBV3-1
CASSQIAGLSYNEQFF
>.|TRBV28
CASSLQAIRVF
>many|TRBV6-5
CASSYSIATGYNEQFF
>.|TRBV4-1
CASSQLTEANTGELFF
>.|TRBV28
CASSLYSGGDADTQYF
>once|TRBV11-2
CASSSDDRPTYEQYF
>.|TRBV9
CASSDDGSSTDTQYF
>.|TRBV2
CASSEESDSYEQYF
>.|TRBV27
CASSPALLRQAEQFF
>few|TRBV6-1
CASSPNGGAANTEAFF
>many|TRBV1
CTSSTLWETQYF
>.|TRBV28
CASSLLATAYEQYF
>many|TRBV15
CATSLLRGGTYNEQFF
>few|TRBV20-1
CSARGTGPLTEAFF
>many|TRBV10-3
CAISVQPGTRETQYF
>few|TRBV11-2
CASSRKGDFQETQYF
>many|TRBV7-8
CASSSGLANEQYF
>.|TRBV28
CASSPWLAGNAYEQYF
>.|TRBV12-3/TRBV12-4
CASSSGRLSSREQYF
>.|TRBV24-1
CATRAQGGNTEAFF
>few|TRBV10-3
CAISPGQGAYHRTDTQYF
>many|TRBV10-3
CAISDLGVASNQPQHF
>once|TRBV2
CASSESAMAETQYF